These T cell receptor beta chains were read from a single sample in a study of T cells in Graves' hyperthyroidism and ophthalmopathy. TCRdb processed the multiplex PCR reads anew with MiXCR; each CDR3 protein has one entry. The data contain approximately 620,000 distinct CDR3 sequences, approximately 15% of them seen just once; the ten biggest clones take up roughly 3%. Sequencing used blood. Receptors were obtained from a woman between 40 and 55 years old with Graves' ophthalmopathy. CDR3s include the opening cysteine and the closing phenylalanine or tryptophan.

TRBJ2-7 TRBV18 12 CASSPSEGEQYF
TRBJ2-3 TRBV30 14 CARKGLAERDTQYF
TRBJ1-2 TRBV28 14 CASSGGTFNYGYTF
TRBJ2-1 TRBV6-1 15 CASRRSGGDYNEQFF
TRBJ2-1 TRBV6-1 15 CASSEEVWVFGEQFF
TRBJ2-2 TRBV30 14 CAWTLKSGSGELFF
TRBJ2-1 TRBV5-1 15 CASSSIAGVGNEQFF
TRBJ1-4 TRBV9 14 CASSGDATNEKLFF
TRBJ2-1 TRBV29-1 11 CSVAKGREQFF
TRBJ2-5 TRBV6-6 16 CASSYGPGRAGETQYF
TRBJ1-1 TRBV6-1 14 CASSDPQGNTEAFF
TRBJ1-5 TRBV20-1 12 CSASEGHGPQHF
TRBJ2-5 TRBV28 14 CASSLRQSQETQYF
TRBJ2-7 TRBV14 16 CASSHGRPPRSYEQYF
TRBJ1-2 TRBV30 14 CAWSGNRGVYGYTF
TRBJ2-1 TRBV24-1 15 CATSETGTGGNEQFF
TRBJ1-2 TRBV6-5 14 CASSSGGAGDGYTF
TRBJ2-1 TRBV5-4 12 CASSYTGNEQFF
TRBJ2-1 TRBV5-5 16 CASSWRGGQGYNEQFF
TRBJ2-1 TRBV28 15 CASKEGPLARDEQFF
TRBJ2-5 TRBV2 12 CASRGDLKTQYF
TRBJ2-2 TRBV6-1 15 CASRPQGVGPGELFF
TRBJ2-3 TRBV14 16 CASSQELLAGADTQYF
TRBJ1-4 TRBV5-8 16 CASSLGGPTSGEKLFF
TRBJ2-1 TRBV7-2 16 CASSYLAGDPYNEQFF
TRBJ2-1 TRBV28 12 CASSLLLDRQFF
TRBJ1-1 TRBV20-1 17 CSARQHPPTGANTEAFF
TRBJ1-1 TRBV12-3/TRBV12-4 13 CASRSVLNTEAFF
TRBJ1-1 TRBV20-1 12 CSAEHQNTEAFF
TRBJ1-1 TRBV11-2 11 CASSLNTEAFF
TRBJ1-2 TRBV28 15 CASRLTGGRGYGYTF
TRBJ2-5 TRBV28 14 CASRPTGQKETQYF
TRBJ2-5 TRBV11-2 16 CASSSEGIAGRETQYF
TRBJ1-5 TRBV28 14 CASSLFPGNQPQHF
TRBJ2-5 TRBV24-1 13 CATGVLKGETQYF
TRBJ2-7 TRBV12-3/TRBV12-4 14 CASTRGLAGDEQYF
TRBJ1-5 TRBV27 14 CASNPGGLGQPQHF
TRBJ1-4 TRBV6-1 14 CASRPDRDWGKLFF
TRBJ2-1 TRBV28 15 CASSQPAGGTNEQFF
TRBJ2-1 TRBV7-3 18 CASSLTGTGASGYNEQFF
TRBJ2-3 TRBV2 15 CASSPAVIRTDTQYF
TRBJ1-2 TRBV2 14 CASSGQGPNYGYTF
TRBJ1-1 TRBV9 14 CASSPQGDRGSAFF
TRBJ2-7 TRBV12-3/TRBV12-4 14 CASNYAGTGSEQYF
TRBJ2-1 TRBV20-1 16 CSAWGGSAGIYNEQFF
TRBJ1-2 TRBV28 15 CASSYRAQGRRGYTF
TRBJ2-7 TRBV10-2 20 CASSERGTGFMTGRSYEQYF
TRBJ2-3 TRBV18 12 CASSQRQGAQYF
TRBJ1-1 TRBV6-1 15 CASSEGRQPNTEAFF
TRBJ1-2 TRBV5-6 14 CASCPDGTSLGYTF
TRBJ2-7 TRBV11-2 15 CASSSNAGFSYEQYF
TRBJ1-1 TRBV29-1 14 CSVDASTGSTEAFF
TRBJ2-3 TRBV20-1 15 CSARDPPGDTNTQYF
TRBJ2-7 TRBV7-9 18 CASSLGLAGGRILGEQYF
TRBJ2-4 TRBV27 16 CASAAGRALGKNIQYF
TRBJ2-1 TRBV14 18 CASSETPGLAGGNNEQFF
TRBJ1-2 TRBV28 11 CASTSNYGYTF
TRBJ1-1 TRBV6-1 13 CASREGTGNGAFF